This T cell receptor (beta chain) was profiled in a study of blood T cell repertoires in COVID-19. For the study at large: COVID-19 samples collected from the United States, Italy and Spain covered acute and convalescent phases. T cells, B-cell-depleted T cells, or PBMCs supplied cDNA or gDNA.

During active infection, Seattle patients enrolled and were then monitored through disease. This CDR3 contains 15 residues. V was clipped by 0 bases and J by 2 bases, with 10 bases between them. Germline V CDR1 and CDR2: SGHTA, FQGNSA. Per the original methods: By means of reference gene primer amplification, nucleated cell counts were estimated. Assay: immunoSEQ multiplex PCR; the TCRdb copy retains only in-frame clones and omits some. That table is the source of V, J and clone size, and D and trimming were worked out from the DNA. This sample has about 250,000 clones; 88% occur once, and the top ten carry roughly 6.8%.

V gene TRBV7-2 combines with J gene TRBJ1-1, with no clear D. Material: peripheral blood. The source of this sequence is a woman aged 25 to 45 with COVID-19, enrolled during active disease. CDR3 sequence (DNA): TGTGCCAGCAGCTTAGCGCTAGGCAGTAACACTGAAGCTTTCTTT. It codes for CASSLALGSNTEAFF.